This T cell receptor beta chain was identified in a study of OX40 agonist ivuxolimab in advanced cancers. Method: immunoSEQ multiplex PCR; TCRdb's copy keeps in-frame clones and lacks some. Of roughly 60,000 clones listed, around 92% are singletons. The CDR3 sequence is 14 residues long. With 10 bases clipped from V and 7 bases from J, the junction kept 10 bases outside the gene matches. Germline V gene sequence: CDR1 SNHLY, CDR2 FYNNEI. The chain is built from TRBV2 and TRBJ2-1, with 10 bases fitting TRBD2. The specimen was CD4+ or CD8+ T cells sorted from blood, collected in a trial of the OX40 agonist ivuxolimab. The TCR originated in an adult with an advanced solid tumor such as melanoma, head and neck, liver or kidney cancer. CDR3 nucleotide sequence: TGTGCCACCTATAGCGGGAGGTCGGGGAATGAGCAGTTCTTC. The encoded protein is CATYSGRSGNEQFF.